This entry describes one T cell receptor (beta chain). The assay was immunoSEQ multiplex PCR, and TCRdb's table has in-frame clones only and misses some. The sample carries tens of thousands of clones, 85% to 90% recorded once. The sample originates from a study of OX40 agonist ivuxolimab in advanced cancers. This CDR3 contains 14 residues. V lost 2 bases to trimming and J lost 0 bases, with 7 bases between them. Germline CDR1 MNHNY, CDR2 SVGAGI (reference sequence). The source was CD4+ or CD8+ T cells sorted from blood, collected in a trial of the OX40 agonist ivuxolimab. This sequence originates from an adult with an advanced solid tumor such as melanoma, head and neck, liver or kidney cancer. The rearrangement uses TRBV6-6 and TRBJ1-1; D ambiguous. The CDR3 region has the DNA TGTGCCAGCAGTTACCCGGGGATGAACACTGAAGCTTTCTTT. Translated, it gives CASSYPGMNTEAFF.